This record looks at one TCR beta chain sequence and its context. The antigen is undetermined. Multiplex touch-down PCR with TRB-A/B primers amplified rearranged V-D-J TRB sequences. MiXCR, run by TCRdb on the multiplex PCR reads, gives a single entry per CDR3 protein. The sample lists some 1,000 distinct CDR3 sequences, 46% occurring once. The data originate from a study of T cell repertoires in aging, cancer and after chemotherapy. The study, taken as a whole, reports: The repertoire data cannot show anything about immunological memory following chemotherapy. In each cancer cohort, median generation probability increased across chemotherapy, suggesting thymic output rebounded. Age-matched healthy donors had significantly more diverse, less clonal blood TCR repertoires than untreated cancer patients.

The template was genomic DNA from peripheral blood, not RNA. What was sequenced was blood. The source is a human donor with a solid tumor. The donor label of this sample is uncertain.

CDR3 coding DNA: TGCGCCAGCAGTGGGGTAGTGAACACTGAAGCTTTCTTT. It yields the protein CASSGVVNTEAFF. The J gene is TRBJ1-1, the V gene TRBV5-1; D gene ambiguous. Germline CDR1 reads SGHRS; CDR2 reads YFSETQ. Between the trimmed V and J ends, which lost 5 bases and 0 bases, there was a span of 8 bases. The CDR3 is 13 amino acids.